A selection of T cell receptor beta chains follows, all from one sample in a study of human CD8 memory T cell subsets. From the 5' RACE reads, TCRdb lists one entry per CDR3 protein and no DNA. In total, the table holds over 5,500 distinct CDR3 sequences. Sample: CD8+ T cells from PBMCs. The receptors here all came from a human donor in good health. CDR3s include the opening cysteine and the closing phenylalanine or tryptophan. Each record gives: CDR3 protein, V gene, CDR3 length, J gene, clone size. The size entry is marked missing in some rows and otherwise reads once, few, many or a size class.

CASSSVGEAFF | TRBV12-3/TRBV12-4 | 11 | TRBJ1-1 | .
CASSFGDEGLAGPEQYF | TRBV5-1 | 17 | TRBJ2-7 | large
CSALPISGEQFF | TRBV29-1 | 12 | TRBJ2-1 | medium-sized
CASSEGLEQYF | TRBV10-2 | 11 | TRBJ2-7 | .
CASATSWGARGYTF | TRBV5-4 | 14 | TRBJ1-2 | .
CASSLGAGVGEQYF | TRBV7-2 | 14 | TRBJ2-7 | .
CASSQNAAGYEQYF | TRBV4-3 | 14 | TRBJ2-7 | medium-sized
CASSPPDRSSYEQYF | TRBV9 | 15 | TRBJ2-7 | medium-sized
CATSEGRRGLMNTEAFF | TRBV15 | 17 | TRBJ1-1 | .
CASSLEGNEQFF | TRBV7-9 | 12 | TRBJ2-1 | .
CASSYYSSKGHQPQHF | TRBV6-6 | 16 | TRBJ1-5 | .
CATSRQGANQPQHF | TRBV15 | 14 | TRBJ1-5 | .
CASPRRDGTDTQYF | TRBV5-1 | 14 | TRBJ2-3 | .
CASSLGGLNQPQHF | TRBV7-8 | 14 | TRBJ1-5 | .